The present TCR beta chain was sequenced within a study of cytomegalovirus exposure and HLA in healthy donors. Study-wide results and limits: When analyzed later, a missense DCLRE1C variant was found to be linked to TCR beta V- and J-gene trimming.

This PCR relied on a set of 60 Vbeta primers and 13 Jbeta primers. Study processing details: Per a later analysis, the number of unique TCR beta chains was roughly 87 million, of which some 9.9 million were shared. Repertoires were generated with immunoSEQ multiplex PCR, while TCRdb's copy carries only in-frame clones and drops some. That table furnishes V, J and clone size, whereas the DNA furnished D and trimming. The sample has fewer than 130,000 clones, 70% to 80% seen once. With regard to this clone: The antigen remains unidentified.

Germline CDR1 MNHEY, CDR2 SMNVEV (reference sequence). The CDR3 sequence is 16 residues long. The V and J ends lost 4 bases and 7 bases respectively, with 19 bases between them. The chain is built from TRBV27 and TRBJ2-2, with D perhaps TRBD1 (6 bases). The sequence was collected from a middle-aged woman in good health and CMV-seronegative. Source material: PBMCs. CDR3 protein: CASSSPVGAEGGELFF. CDR3 bases: TGTGCCAGCAGTTCCCCCGTGGGGGCTGAGGGCGGGGAGCTGTTTTTT.